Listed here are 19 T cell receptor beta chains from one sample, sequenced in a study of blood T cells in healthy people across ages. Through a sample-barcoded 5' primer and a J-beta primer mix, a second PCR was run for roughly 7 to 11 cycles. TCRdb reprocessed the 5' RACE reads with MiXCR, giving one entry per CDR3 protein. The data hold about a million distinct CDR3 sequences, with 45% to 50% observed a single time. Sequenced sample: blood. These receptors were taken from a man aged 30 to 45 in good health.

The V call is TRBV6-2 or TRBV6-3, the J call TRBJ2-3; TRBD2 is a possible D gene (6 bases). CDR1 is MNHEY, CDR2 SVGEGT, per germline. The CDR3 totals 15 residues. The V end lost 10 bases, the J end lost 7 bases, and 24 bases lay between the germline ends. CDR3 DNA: TGTGCCAACAACCTTCTCGCGGGACCCACGAATACGCAGTATTTT. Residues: CANNLLAGPTNTQYF.

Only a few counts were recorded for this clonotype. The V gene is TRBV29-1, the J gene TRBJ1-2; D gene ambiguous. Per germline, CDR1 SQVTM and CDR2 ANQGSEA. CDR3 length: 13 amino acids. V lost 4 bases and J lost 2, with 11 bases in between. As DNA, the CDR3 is TGCAGCGTTGCCGGAGGGCAGAACTATGGCTACACCTTC. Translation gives CSVAGGQNYGYTF. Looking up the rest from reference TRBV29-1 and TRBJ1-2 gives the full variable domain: SAVISQKPSRDICQRGTSLTIQCQVDSQVTMMFWYRQQPGQSLTLIATANQGSEATYESGFVIDKFPISRPNLTFSTLTVSNMSPEDSSIYLCSVAGGQNYGYTFGSGTRLTVV.

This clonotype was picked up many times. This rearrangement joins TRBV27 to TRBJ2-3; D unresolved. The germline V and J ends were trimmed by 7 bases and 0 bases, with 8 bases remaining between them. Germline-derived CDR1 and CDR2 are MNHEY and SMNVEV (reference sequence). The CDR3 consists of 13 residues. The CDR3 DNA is TGTGCCAGCACGCGGACGAGCACAGATACGCAGTATTTT. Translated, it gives CASTRTSTDTQYF.

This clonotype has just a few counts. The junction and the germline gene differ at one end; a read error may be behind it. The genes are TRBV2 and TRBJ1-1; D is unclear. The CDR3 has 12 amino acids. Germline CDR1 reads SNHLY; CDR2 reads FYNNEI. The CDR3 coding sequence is TGTGCCAGCAGAGAAGAGGAGGACGAAGCTTTCTTT. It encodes CASREEEDEAFF.

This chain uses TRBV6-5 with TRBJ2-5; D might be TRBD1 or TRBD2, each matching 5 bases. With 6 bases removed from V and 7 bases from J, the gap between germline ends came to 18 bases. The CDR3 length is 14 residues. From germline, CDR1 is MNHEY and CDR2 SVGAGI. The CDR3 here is CASRSSPGPGTQYF. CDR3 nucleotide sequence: TGTGCCAGCAGGTCGAGTCCGGGACCTGGGACCCAGTACTTC.

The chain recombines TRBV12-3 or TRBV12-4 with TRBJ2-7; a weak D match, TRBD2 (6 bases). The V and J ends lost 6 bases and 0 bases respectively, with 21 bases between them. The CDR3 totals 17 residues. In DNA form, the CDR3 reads TGTGCCAGCAGGCATGACAGTTGGCGGGGTGACTCCTACGAGCAGTACTTC. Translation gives CASRHDSWRGDSYEQYF.

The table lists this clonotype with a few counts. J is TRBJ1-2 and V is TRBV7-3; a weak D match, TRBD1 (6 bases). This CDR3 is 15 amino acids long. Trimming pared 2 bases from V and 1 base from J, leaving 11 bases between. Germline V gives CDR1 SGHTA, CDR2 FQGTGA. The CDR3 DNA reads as TGTGCCAGCAGCTTAGTTCCAGGGGTTAACTATGGCTACACCTTC. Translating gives CASSLVPGVNYGYTF.

The CDR3 is CASGLGTGGNTEAFF. CDR3 DNA sequence: TGTGCTAGTGGTTTGGGGACGGGGGGGAACACTGAAGCTTTCTTT. The chain has TRBV12-5 and TRBJ1-1; the D gene is possibly TRBD1 (5 bases). This CDR3 comprises 15 residues. Germline V gene sequence: CDR1 LGHNT, CDR2 FRNRAP. V lost 1 base, J lost 1 base, and 10 bases lay in between. Based on the CDR3 plus reference TRBV12-5 and TRBJ1-1, the full variable domain is DARVTQTPRHKVTEMGQEVTMRCQPILGHNTVFWYRQTMMQGLELLAYFRNRAPLDDSGMPKDRFSAEMPDATLATLKIQPSEPRDSAVYFCASGLGTGGNTEAFFGQGTRLTVV.

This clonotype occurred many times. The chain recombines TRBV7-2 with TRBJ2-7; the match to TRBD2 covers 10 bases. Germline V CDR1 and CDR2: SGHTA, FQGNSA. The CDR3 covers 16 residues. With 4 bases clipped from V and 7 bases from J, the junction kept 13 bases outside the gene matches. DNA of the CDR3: TGTGCCAGCAGCTCAAAACCTAGCGGGGGCCAGGGAGAGCAGTACTTC. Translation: CASSSKPSGGQGEQYF. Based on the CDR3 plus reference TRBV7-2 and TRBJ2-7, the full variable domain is GAGVSQSPSNKVTEKGKDVELRCDPISGHTALYWYRQSLGQGLEFLIYFQGNSAPDKSGLPSDRFSAERTGGSVSTLTIQRTQQEDSAVYLCASSSKPSGGQGEQYFGPGTRLTVT.

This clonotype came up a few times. This chain's CDR3 is CASSFLSAGGRNEQFF. DNA of the CDR3: TGTGCCAGCAGCTTCCTGTCCGCGGGGGGTCGGAATGAGCAGTTCTTC. The chain couples TRBV7-9 to TRBJ2-1; 8 bases agree with TRBD2. In germline, CDR1 is SEHNR, CDR2 FQNEAQ (reference sequence). The CDR3 has 16 residues. With 3 bases clipped from V and 7 bases from J, the junction kept 11 bases outside the gene matches.

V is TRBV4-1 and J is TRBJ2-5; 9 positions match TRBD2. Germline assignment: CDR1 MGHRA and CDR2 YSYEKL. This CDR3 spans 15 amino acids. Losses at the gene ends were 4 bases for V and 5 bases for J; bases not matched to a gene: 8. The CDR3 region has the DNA TGCGCCAGCAGCCCTGGACTAGCGTCCTACGAGACCCAGTACTTC. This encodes CASSPGLASYETQYF.

CDR3 sequence (DNA): TGCAGTGCCTCCAGCGGACCTGGGGGGGAGCAGTACTTC. This gives the protein CSASSGPGGEQYF. V is TRBV20-1 and J is TRBJ2-7, with D possibly matching TRBD2 (6 bases). The CDR3 consists of 13 residues. Germline CDR1 reads DFQATT; CDR2 reads SNEGSKA (reference sequence). The germline V and J ends were trimmed by 6 bases and 7 bases, with 19 bases remaining between them.

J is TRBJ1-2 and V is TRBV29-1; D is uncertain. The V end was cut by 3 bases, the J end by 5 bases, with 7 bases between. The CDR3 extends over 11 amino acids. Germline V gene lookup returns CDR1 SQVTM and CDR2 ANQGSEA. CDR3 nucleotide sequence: TGCAGCGTTGAGGAAGGGTATGGCTACACCTTC. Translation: CSVEEGYGYTF.

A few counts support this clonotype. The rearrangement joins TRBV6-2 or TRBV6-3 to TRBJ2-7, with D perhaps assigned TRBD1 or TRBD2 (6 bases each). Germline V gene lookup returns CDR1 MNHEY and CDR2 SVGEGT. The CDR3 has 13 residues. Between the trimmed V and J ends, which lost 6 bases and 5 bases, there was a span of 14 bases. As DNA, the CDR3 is TGTGCCAGCAGGGAGGGACACCTCGACGAGCAGTACTTC. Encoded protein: CASREGHLDEQYF.

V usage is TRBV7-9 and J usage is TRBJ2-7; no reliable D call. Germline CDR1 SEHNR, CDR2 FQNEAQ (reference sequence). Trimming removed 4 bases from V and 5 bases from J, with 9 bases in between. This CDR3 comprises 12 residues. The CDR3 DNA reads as TGTGCCAGCAGCTCTCTATCGGACGAGCAGTACTTC. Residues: CASSSLSDEQYF.

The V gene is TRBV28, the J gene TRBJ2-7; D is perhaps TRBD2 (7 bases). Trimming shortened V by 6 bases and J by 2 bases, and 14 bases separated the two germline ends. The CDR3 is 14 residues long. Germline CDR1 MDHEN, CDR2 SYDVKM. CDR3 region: CASRGGGNTYEQYF. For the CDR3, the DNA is TGTGCCAGCAGGGGCGGGGGCAACACCTACGAGCAGTACTTC.

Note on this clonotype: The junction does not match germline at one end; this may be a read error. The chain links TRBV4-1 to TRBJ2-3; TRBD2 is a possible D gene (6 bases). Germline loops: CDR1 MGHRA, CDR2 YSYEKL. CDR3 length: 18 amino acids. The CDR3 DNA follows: TGTGCCAGCAGCCAAGGATGGGGGGAGGACTCTAGTACAGATACGCAGTATTTT. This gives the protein CASSQGWGEDSSTDTQYF.

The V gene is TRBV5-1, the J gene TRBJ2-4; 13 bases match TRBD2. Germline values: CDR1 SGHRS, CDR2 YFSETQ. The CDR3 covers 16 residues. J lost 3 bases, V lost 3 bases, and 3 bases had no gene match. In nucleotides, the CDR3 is TGCGCCAGCAGCTCACGGACTAGCGGGGGCAAAAACATTCAGTACTTC. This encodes CASSSRTSGGKNIQYF.

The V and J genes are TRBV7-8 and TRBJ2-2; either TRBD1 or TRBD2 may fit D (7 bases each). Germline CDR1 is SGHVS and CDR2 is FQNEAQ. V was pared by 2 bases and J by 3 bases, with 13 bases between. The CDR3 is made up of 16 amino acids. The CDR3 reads CASSLRGGGDTGELFF. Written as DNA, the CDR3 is TGTGCCAGCAGCTTAAGGGGAGGGGGCGACACCGGGGAGCTGTTTTTT.